Below, one T cell receptor beta chain is given with its context. Its antigen remains unknown. These data come from a study of OX40 agonist ivuxolimab in advanced cancers. Whole-study context: The study enrolled dose-escalation patients with hepatocellular carcinoma, melanoma, renal cell or head and neck cancer. About 40% of patients had received prior checkpoint inhibitor therapy. Broader study findings: A proportion of nonresponders additionally exhibited low normalized T-cell clonal expansion. In the 0.1 to 3.0 mg/kg range, CD4+ and CD8+ blood T cells had expanded clonally by week 6.

Assay: immunoSEQ multiplex PCR; the TCRdb copy retains only in-frame clones and omits some. The sample has some 33,000 clones, roughly 87% seen once. The CDR3 length is 15 residues. The V gene's germline CDR1 is SGDLS and CDR2 YYNGEE. V lost 4 bases to trimming and J lost 1 base; unmatched junction nucleotides: 7. This TCR was sampled from an adult with an advanced solid tumor such as melanoma, head and neck, liver or kidney cancer. The genes are TRBV9 and TRBJ1-2; 7 nucleotides agree with TRBD1. The sample was CD4+ or CD8+ T cells sorted from blood, taken in a trial of the OX40 agonist ivuxolimab. CDR3 bases: TGTGCCAGCAGCCCGGTCGACAGGGTTAACTATGGCTACACCTTC. Translation gives CASSPVDRVNYGYTF.